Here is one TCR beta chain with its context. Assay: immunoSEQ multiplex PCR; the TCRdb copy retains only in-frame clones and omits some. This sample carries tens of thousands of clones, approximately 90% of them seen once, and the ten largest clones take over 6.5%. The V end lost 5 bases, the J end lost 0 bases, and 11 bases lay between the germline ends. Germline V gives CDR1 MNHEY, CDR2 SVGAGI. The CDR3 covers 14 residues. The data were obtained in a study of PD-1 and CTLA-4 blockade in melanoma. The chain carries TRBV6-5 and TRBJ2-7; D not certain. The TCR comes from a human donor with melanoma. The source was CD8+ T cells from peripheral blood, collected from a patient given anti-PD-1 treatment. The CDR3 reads CASSTDGHSYEQYF. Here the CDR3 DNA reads TGTGCCAGCAGTACGGACGGCCACTCCTACGAGCAGTACTTC.